This TCR beta chain appears in the sequencing data of a study of shared clonotypes between healthy human individuals. The naive CD8 population came from CD45RO-negative cells selected for CCR7, without terminally differentiated effector memory CD45RA+ cells. Sequenced by immunoSEQ multiplex PCR; TCRdb stores in-frame clones only, minus some. The sample holds approximately 2,200,000 clones; approximately 94% are singletons and the top ten take under 2%. CDR3 length equals 15 residues. Germline CDR1 reads MNHNS; CDR2 reads SASEGT. Trimming cost V 2 bases and J 0 bases, with 8 bases left between them. The sequenced sample was naive CD8+ T cells from PBMCs. The chain is built from TRBV6-1 and TRBJ1-3; D gene uncertain. This sequence was found in a man younger than 35 in good health. Some clones in this sample may be carry-over from other donors' samples. The CDR3, as DNA: TGTGCCAGCAGTGAATACGGCTTCTCTGGAAACACCATATATTTT. This sequence encodes CASSEYGFSGNTIYF.